This T cell receptor beta chain originates from a study of response to subunit inactivated influenza vaccine (dated by TCRdb to about 2018). With regard to the full study: Deep quantitative profiling of the T cell receptor repertoire was used in the study to follow responses to a trivalent subunit inactivated influenza vaccine. General findings and caveats noted by the study authors: According to the authors, only a limited number of new T cells may be recruited by each seasonal influenza vaccination.

V is reduced by 2 bases and J by 0 bases, leaving a spacing of 12 bases between them. Via the germline V gene, CDR1 is SGHRS and CDR2 YFSETQ. Measured from the cysteine to the phenylalanine, the CDR3 is 16 residues long. This entry keeps only the CDR3 DNA: 48 bases, framed from base 1. This clonotype has a count of ten or more. Its antigen is not yet known. No base quality values were provided; no much bigger clone lies one nucleotide off. The method behind the library was RT-PCR. Instrument used: Illumina HiSeq 2500. The raw public reads went through TCRdb reprocessing: fastp at Q25, MiXCR clone calling, in-frame beta chains kept. Entries that share a CDR3 protein sequence are merged under the most common genes and DNA. This sample holds just under 550,000 distinct CDR3 sequences; 20% to 25% were observed only once. The top ten constitute 2.5% to 3.5% of the sample. These same records also appear under a second study, on T cells expressing NK-cell markers. As the second paper documents: 5'RACE template switching, by which a universal primer site and unique molecular identifiers were added, was used to make TCR beta cDNA libraries. In sorted CD3+CD56+NKG2C+, CD3+CD56+NKG2C- and CD3+CD56-NKG2C+ T-cell subsets from several donors, TCR beta-chain repertoires were profiled. Among the eight sequenced donors, seven were HCMV-seropositive and one was HCMV-seronegative. In several experiments an anti-gammadeltaTCR antibody was added to restrict sorting to alphabetaTCR-expressing T cells. In about six donors, the dominant CD3+CD56+NKG2C+ clonotypes were found to rank among the top 10 CD8+ clonotypes and to make up 1.0-7.0% of CD8+ T cells. Those dominant clonotypes were again the most abundant among CD3+CD56-NKG2C+ cells in a handful of donors, at about 25-60.1%. Whether the expanded NKG2C-expressing T cell clones were specific for HCMV antigens was left unclear. Randomly selected healthy volunteers, three men and five women, were used as the eight sequenced donors. A commercial ELISA kit detecting HCMV-specific IgG in serum was used to determine HCMV serostatus. Ficoll density gradient centrifugation was used to isolate peripheral blood mononuclear cells from blood. Magnetic immunoseparation with Miltenyi isolation kits was used to isolate CD4+ and CD8+ T cells from PBMC. Priming for cDNA synthesis came from the TCR beta constant segment, and two successive PCR amplification steps followed. Illumina HiSeq 2000/2500, MiSeq or NextSeq was used to sequence libraries as 2 x 150 bp reads. MIGEC was used to demultiplex reads and group reads by UMI, and MiTCR was used to assemble and quantify clonotypes. To exclude erroneous sequences, any TCR cDNA sequence not supported by at least two reads was discarded. The tcR package was used for downstream repertoire analysis, and clonotypes were matched between fractions using CDR3 nucleotide sequence together with V segment. VDJmatch was used to annotate antigen specificity against VDJdb, with one amino acid substitution in CDR3 permitted.

The sequenced sample was CD4+ T cells sorted from PBMCs, obtained about 12 days after vaccination. The chain is assembled from TRBV5-1 and TRBJ2-1, with no reliable assignment of the D segment. This clonotype originated in a man in his forties or fifties who received an inactivated influenza vaccine. Donor details come from another sample of the same person, matched by shared clones. CDR3 region: CASSFMASSSYNEQFF. The DNA reads as follows: TGCGCCAGCAGCTTCATGGCGTCCAGCTCCTACAATGAGCAGTTCTTC.